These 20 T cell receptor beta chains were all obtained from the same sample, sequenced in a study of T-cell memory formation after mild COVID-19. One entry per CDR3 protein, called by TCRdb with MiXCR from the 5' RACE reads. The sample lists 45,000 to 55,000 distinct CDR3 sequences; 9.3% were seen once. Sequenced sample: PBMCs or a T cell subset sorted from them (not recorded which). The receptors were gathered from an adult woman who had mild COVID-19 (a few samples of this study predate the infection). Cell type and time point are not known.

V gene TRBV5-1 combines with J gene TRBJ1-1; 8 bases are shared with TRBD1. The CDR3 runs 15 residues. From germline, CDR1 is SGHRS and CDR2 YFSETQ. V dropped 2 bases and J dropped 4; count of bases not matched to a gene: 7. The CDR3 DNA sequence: TGCGCCAGCAGCTTTCAGCCGACAGGGGTCACTGAAGCTTTCTTT. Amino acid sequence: CASSFQPTGVTEAFF.

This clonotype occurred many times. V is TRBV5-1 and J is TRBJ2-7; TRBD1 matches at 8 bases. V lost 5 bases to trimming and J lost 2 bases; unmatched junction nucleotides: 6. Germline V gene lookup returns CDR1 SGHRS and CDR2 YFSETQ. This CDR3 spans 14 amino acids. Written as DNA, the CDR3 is TGCGCCAGCAGTCGGGGACAGGAGACCTACGAGCAGTACTTC. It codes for CASSRGQETYEQYF. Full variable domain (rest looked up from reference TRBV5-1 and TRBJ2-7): KAGVTQTPRYLIKTRGQQVTLSCSPISGHRSVSWYQQTPGQGLQFLFEYFSETQRNKGNFPGRFSGRQFSNSRSEMNVSTLELGDSALYLCASSRGQETYEQYFGPGTRLTVT.

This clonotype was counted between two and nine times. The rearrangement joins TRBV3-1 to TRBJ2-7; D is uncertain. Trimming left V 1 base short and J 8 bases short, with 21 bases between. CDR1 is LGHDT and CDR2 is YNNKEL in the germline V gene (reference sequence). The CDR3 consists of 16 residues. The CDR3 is CASSQAWVSEAWQQYF. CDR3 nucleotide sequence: TGTGCCAGCAGCCAAGCCTGGGTGAGCGAGGCCTGGCAGCAGTACTTC.

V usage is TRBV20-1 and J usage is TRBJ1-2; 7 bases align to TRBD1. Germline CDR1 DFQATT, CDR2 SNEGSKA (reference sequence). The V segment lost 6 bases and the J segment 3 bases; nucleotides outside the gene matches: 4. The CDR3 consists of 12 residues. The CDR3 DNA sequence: TGCAGTGCGAGACAGGGTGACTATGGCTACACCTTC. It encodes CSARQGDYGYTF.

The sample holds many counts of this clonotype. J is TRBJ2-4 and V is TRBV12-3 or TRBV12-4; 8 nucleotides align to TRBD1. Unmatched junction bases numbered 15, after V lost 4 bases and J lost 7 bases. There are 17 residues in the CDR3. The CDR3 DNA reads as TGTGCCAGCAGTTCCCTTCCTCGGGACAGGTTACGGAACATTCAGTACTTC. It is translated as CASSSLPRDRLRNIQYF.

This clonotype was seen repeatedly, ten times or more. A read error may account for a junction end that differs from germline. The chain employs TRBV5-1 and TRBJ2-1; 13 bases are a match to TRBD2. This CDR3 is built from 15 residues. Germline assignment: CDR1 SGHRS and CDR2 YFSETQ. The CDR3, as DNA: TGCGCCAGCAGCTTGCAGGGACTAGCGGGGCAACCCACTGACTTC. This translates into CASSLQGLAGQPTDF.

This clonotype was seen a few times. CDR3 sequence reads: CSAGFVLGQRAGYTF. CDR3 in DNA: TGCAGTGCTGGTTTCGTGTTGGGACAGAGAGCCGGCTACACCTTC. V usage is TRBV20-1 and J usage is TRBJ1-2, with 7 bases fitting TRBD1. From germline, CDR1 is DFQATT and CDR2 SNEGSKA (reference sequence). The trim removed 5 bases at V and 8 bases at J, leaving 17 bases unmatched. The CDR3 extends over 15 amino acids.

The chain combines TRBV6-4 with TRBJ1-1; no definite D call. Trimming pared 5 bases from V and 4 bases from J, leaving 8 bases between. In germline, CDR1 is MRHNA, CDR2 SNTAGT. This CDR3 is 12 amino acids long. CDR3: CASSHVGTEAFF. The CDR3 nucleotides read TGTGCCAGCAGTCACGTGGGCACTGAAGCTTTCTTT.

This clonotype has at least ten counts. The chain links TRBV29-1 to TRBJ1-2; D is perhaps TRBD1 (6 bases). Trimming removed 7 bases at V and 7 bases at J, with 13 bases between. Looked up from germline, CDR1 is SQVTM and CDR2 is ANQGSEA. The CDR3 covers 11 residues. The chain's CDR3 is CSAGTLPGYTF. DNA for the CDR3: TGCAGCGCTGGGACACTCCCTGGCTACACCTTC.

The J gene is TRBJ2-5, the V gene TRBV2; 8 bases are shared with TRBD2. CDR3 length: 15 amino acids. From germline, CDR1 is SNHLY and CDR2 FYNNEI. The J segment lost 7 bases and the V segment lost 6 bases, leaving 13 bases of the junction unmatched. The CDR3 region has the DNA TGTGCCAGCAGGGGCGGGGGGCTCTCCCGAGGGACCCAGTACTTC. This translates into CASRGGGLSRGTQYF.

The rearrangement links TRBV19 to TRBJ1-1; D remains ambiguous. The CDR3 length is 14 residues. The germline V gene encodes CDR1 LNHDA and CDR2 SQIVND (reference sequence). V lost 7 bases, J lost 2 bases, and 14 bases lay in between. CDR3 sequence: CASINTEGNTEAFF. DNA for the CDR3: TGTGCCAGTATAAACACGGAAGGTAACACTGAAGCTTTCTTT.

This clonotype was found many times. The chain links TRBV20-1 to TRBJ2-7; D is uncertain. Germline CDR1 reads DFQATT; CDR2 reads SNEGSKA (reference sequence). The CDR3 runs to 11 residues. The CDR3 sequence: CSLLSSYEQYF. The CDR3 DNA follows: TGCAGCCTCCTGAGCTCCTACGAGCAGTACTTC.

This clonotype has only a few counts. In DNA, the CDR3 is TGTGCCAGCAGCTCACCAGGGTACAATGAGCAGTTCTTC. Its translation: CASSSPGYNEQFF. The rearrangement links TRBV7-2 to TRBJ2-1, with D possibly TRBD1 on 5 matching bases. Trimming removed 4 bases from V and 4 bases from J, with 8 bases in between. Germline V gene sequence: CDR1 SGHTA, CDR2 FQGNSA. The CDR3 is 13 residues long.

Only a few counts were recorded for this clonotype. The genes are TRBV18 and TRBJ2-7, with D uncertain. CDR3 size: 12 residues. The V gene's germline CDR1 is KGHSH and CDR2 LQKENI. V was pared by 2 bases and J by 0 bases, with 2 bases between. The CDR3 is CASSPNSYEQYF. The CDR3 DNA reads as TGTGCCAGCTCACCAAACTCCTACGAGCAGTACTTC.

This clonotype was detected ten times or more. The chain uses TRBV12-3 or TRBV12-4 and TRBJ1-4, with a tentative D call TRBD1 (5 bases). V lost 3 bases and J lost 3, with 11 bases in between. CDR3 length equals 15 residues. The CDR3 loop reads CASSFSGQSNEKLFF. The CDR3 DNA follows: TGTGCCAGCAGTTTTTCGGGGCAGTCTAATGAAAAACTGTTTTTT.

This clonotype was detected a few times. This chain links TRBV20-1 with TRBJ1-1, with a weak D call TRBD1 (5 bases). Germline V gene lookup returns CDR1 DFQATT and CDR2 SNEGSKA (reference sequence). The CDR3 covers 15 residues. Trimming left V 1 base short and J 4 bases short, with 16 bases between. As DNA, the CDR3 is TGCAGTGCTAGAGCTGGGAGTGATGGGGGCACTGAAGCTTTCTTT. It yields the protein CSARAGSDGGTEAFF.

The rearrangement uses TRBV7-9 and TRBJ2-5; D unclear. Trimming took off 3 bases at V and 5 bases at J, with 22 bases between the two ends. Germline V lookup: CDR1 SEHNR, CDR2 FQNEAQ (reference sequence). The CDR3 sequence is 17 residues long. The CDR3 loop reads CASSFLGPPRFRETQYF. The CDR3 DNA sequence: TGTGCCAGCAGCTTCTTGGGTCCCCCCAGATTCCGGGAGACCCAGTACTTC.

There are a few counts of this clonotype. CDR3 sequence (DNA): TGCAGTGCCCGGGGACAGGGATCTAGTTATGGCTACACCTTC. Residues: CSARGQGSSYGYTF. The rearrangement joins TRBV20-1 to TRBJ1-2; TRBD1 aligns across 9 bases. CDR1 and CDR2 (germline): DFQATT, SNEGSKA (reference sequence). This CDR3 contains 14 residues. The ends lost 6 bases at V and 5 bases at J; junction bases unmatched: 10.

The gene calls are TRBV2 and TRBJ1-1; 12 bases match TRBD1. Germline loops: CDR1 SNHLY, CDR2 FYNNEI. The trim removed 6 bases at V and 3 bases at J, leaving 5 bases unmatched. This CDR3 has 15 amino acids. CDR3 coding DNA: TGTGCCAGCAGGGCGGGACAGGGGGCGGACACTGAAGCTTTCTTT. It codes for CASRAGQGADTEAFF.

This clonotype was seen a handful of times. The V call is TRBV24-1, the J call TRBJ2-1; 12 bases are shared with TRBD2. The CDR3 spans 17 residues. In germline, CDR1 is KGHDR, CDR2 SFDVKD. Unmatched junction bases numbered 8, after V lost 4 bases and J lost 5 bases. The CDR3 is CATSDPRTSGNHNEQFF. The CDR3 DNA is TGTGCCACCAGTGACCCCCGGACTAGCGGGAACCACAATGAGCAGTTCTTC.